These 5 T cell receptor beta chains were all obtained from the same sample, sequenced in a study of shared clonotypes between healthy human individuals. Libraries were prepared by immunoSEQ multiplex PCR; TCRdb keeps only in-frame clonotypes and omits some of them. Of approximately 2.3 million clones listed, more than 80% are singletons. Sequencing was performed on naive CD4+ T cells from PBMCs. Indicated subset: CD45RA+ positively selected. The receptors were gathered from a man younger than 35 in good health. Some clones in this sample may be carry-over from other donors' samples.

Only one count was recorded for this clone. The rearrangement joins TRBV5-1 to TRBJ2-2; 7 bases agree with TRBD2. Looked up from germline, CDR1 is SGHRS and CDR2 is YFSETQ. CDR3 size: 20 residues. Trimming removed 0 bases from V and 7 bases from J; junction bases left unmatched: 21. CDR3 in amino acids: CASSLALISSSGSMLGELFF. The CDR3 DNA sequence: TGCGCCAGCAGCTTGGCCCTGATCTCTAGTAGCGGGTCAATGCTCGGGGAGCTGTTTTTT. The variable domain in full, with the rest retrieved from reference TRBV5-1 and TRBJ2-2, is KAGVTQTPRYLIKTRGQQVTLSCSPISGHRSVSWYQQTPGQGLQFLFEYFSETQRNKGNFPGRFSGRQFSNSRSEMNVSTLELGDSALYLCASSLALISSSGSMLGELFFGEGSRLTVL.

The CDR3 DNA follows: TGCGCCAGCAGCCCTGGGGGGGCTAGCGGAGGGGGGCAAGAGACCCAGTACTTC. Translation: CASSPGGASGGGQETQYF. The J gene is TRBJ2-5, the V gene TRBV5-1; D is perhaps TRBD2 (7 bases). Trimming removed 4 bases at V and 2 bases at J, with 24 bases between. Germline loops: CDR1 SGHRS, CDR2 YFSETQ. This CDR3 region has 18 residues.

V gene TRBV29-1 combines with J gene TRBJ2-7; D is ambiguous. This CDR3 is 12 amino acids long. The V and J ends lost 3 bases and 9 bases respectively, with 15 bases between them. Germline assignment: CDR1 SQVTM and CDR2 ANQGSEA. DNA for the CDR3: TGCAGCGTTGAGGGTCTCGAAAGACGGCAGTACTTC. Protein: CSVEGLERRQYF.

This chain connects TRBV5-1 to TRBJ2-2; 11 nucleotides align to TRBD2. The germline CDR1 and CDR2 sequences are SGHRS and YFSETQ. V dropped 9 bases and J dropped 4; count of bases not matched to a gene: 5. The CDR3 has 14 amino acids. The CDR3 spells CATSTSGTTGELFF. CDR3 coding DNA: TGCGCCACCTCGACTAGCGGGACCACCGGGGAGCTGTTTTTT.

The CDR3 sequence: CASSLEGGGSPLHF. The CDR3 DNA reads TGTGCCAGCAGCTTAGAGGGTGGAGGGTCACCCCTCCACTTT. The chain uses TRBV7-9 and TRBJ1-6, with D unresolved. The germline gives CDR1 SEHNR, CDR2 FQNEAQ (reference sequence). V was trimmed by 1 base and J by 10 bases, leaving 11 bases between them. The length of the CDR3 is 14 residues. The full variable domain, in which reference TRBV7-9 and TRBJ1-6 provide the parts outside the CDR3, is DTGVSQNPRHKITKRGQNVTFRCDPISEHNRLYWYRQTLGQGPEFLTYFQNEAQLEKSRLLSDRFSAERPKGSFSTLEIQRTEQGDSAMYLCASSLEGGGSPLHFGNGTRLTVT.